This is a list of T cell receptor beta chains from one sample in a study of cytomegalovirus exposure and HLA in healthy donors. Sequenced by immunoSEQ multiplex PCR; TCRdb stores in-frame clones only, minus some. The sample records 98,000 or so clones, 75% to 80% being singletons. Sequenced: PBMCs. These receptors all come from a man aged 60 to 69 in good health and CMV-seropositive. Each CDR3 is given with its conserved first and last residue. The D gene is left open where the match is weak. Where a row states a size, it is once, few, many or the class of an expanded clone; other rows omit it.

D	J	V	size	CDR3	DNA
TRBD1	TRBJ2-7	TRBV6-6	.	CASRTDGTGNSYEQYF	TGTGCCAGCAGAACTGATGGGACAGGCAACTCCTACGAGCAGTACTTC
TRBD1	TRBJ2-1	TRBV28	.	CASSSPTRQGAFRNEQFF	TGTGCCAGCAGTTCACCCACCCGGCAGGGGGCTTTTCGGAATGAGCAGTTCTTC
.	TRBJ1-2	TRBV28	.	CASSWRNYGYTF	TGTGCCAGCAGTTGGAGGAACTATGGCTACACCTTC
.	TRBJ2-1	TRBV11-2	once	CASSFIQLVNEQFF	TGTGCCAGCAGCTTCATCCAACTAGTCAATGAGCAGTTCTTC
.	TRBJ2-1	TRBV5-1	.	CASSLENYAYNEQFF	TGCGCCAGCAGCTTGGAAAACTATGCCTACAATGAGCAGTTCTTC
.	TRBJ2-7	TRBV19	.	CASSSGFGEQYF	TGTGCCAGTAGCTCAGGGTTCGGCGAGCAGTACTTC
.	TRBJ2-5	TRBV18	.	CASSPMEQETQYF	TGTGCCAGCTCACCAATGGAGCAAGAGACCCAGTACTTC
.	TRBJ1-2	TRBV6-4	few	CASSDGGVHGYTF	TGTGCCAGCAGTGACGGAGGGGTTCATGGCTACACCTTC
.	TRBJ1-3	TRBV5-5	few	CASGTGVQLKSGNTIYF	TGTGCCAGCGGAACCGGGGTGCAACTAAAGTCTGGAAACACCATATATTTT
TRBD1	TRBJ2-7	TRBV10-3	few	CAISESRTGAREQYF	TGTGCCATCAGTGAGTCGAGGACAGGGGCAAGGGAGCAGTACTTC
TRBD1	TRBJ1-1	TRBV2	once	CASSATGVNTEAFF	TGTGCCAGCAGCGCGACAGGGGTGAACACTGAAGCTTTCTTT
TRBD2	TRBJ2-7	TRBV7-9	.	CASSLSGEAKYEQYF	TGTGCCAGCAGCTTAAGCGGGGAGGCGAAATACGAGCAGTACTTC
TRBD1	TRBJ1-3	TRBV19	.	CASTPKPGTGGHTIYF	TGCGCCAGTACCCCGAAACCTGGGACAGGGGGGCACACCATATATTTT
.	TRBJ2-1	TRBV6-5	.	CASSFRHNEQFF	TGTGCCAGCAGTTTCAGGCACAATGAGCAGTTCTTC
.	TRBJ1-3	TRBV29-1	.	CSVQVVGGSGNTIYF	TGCAGCGTTCAGGTTGTGGGGGGCTCTGGAAACACCATATATTTT
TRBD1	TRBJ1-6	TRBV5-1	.	CASSARQGGNSPLHF	TGCGCCAGCAGCGCCCGACAGGGGGGAAATTCACCCCTCCACTTT